A single sample gave rise to the 12 T cell receptor beta chains below, sequenced in a study of T cell repertoires in cytomegalovirus infection (dated by TCRdb to between 2017 and 2020). The reads were generated on an Illumina HiSeq 1500. In TCRdb, the public reads were trimmed at Q25 with fastp and aligned with MiXCR, with productive beta chains retained. A single entry per CDR3 protein holds the most common genes and DNA from its merged rows. The sample contains 100,000 or so distinct CDR3 sequences, 23% of them found a single time. Of the sample, about 39% is held by the ten largest clones. The sample comprised CD8+ T cells from PBMCs. All receptors derive from a human donor in good health (CMV status not recorded). Some clones in this sample may be carry-over from other donors' samples.

This clonotype was detected many times. CDR3 protein: CASSQPDREETQYF. For the CDR3, the DNA is TGTGCCAGCAGCCAACCCGACAGGGAAGAGACCCAGTACTTC. The chain recombines TRBV4-2 with TRBJ2-5, with 7 bases that match TRBD1. J gave up 3 bases and V 2 bases, and 3 bases lay outside the gene matches. From germline, CDR1 is LGHNA and CDR2 YNFKEQ. This CDR3 region has 14 residues.

The table lists this clonotype with a few counts. This chain connects TRBV7-2 to TRBJ1-5, with a tentative D call TRBD1 (6 bases). The CDR3 is made up of 13 amino acids. Trimming cost V 2 bases and J 6 bases, with 8 bases left between them. The germline gives CDR1 SGHTA, CDR2 FQGNSA. This CDR3 is CASSLQGTQPQHF. The CDR3 DNA reads TGTGCCAGCAGCTTACAGGGGACTCAGCCCCAGCATTTT.

V is TRBV19 and J is TRBJ1-5, with D unresolved. This CDR3 spans 16 amino acids. The germline V gene encodes CDR1 LNHDA and CDR2 SQIVND (reference sequence). V was pared by 5 bases and J by 1 base, with 15 bases between. In DNA, the CDR3 is TGTGCCAGTAGTCCCCCCTTAGGTAGGAGCAATCAGCCCCAGCATTTT. Protein sequence: CASSPPLGRSNQPQHF.

This clonotype was counted at least ten times. V and J are TRBV20-1 and TRBJ1-3; possibly TRBD1 for D (6 bases). The CDR3 extends over 17 amino acids. Germline assignment: CDR1 DFQATT and CDR2 SNEGSKA (reference sequence). V lost 3 bases and J 1 base, leaving 19 bases between the germline ends. The CDR3 sequence is CSARDHRVEPSGNTIYF. The CDR3 bases are TGCAGTGCTAGGGACCACAGGGTAGAGCCTTCTGGAAACACCATATATTTT.

In its sample, this clonotype was seen many times. The chain joins TRBV7-2 to TRBJ1-1, with D unresolved. This CDR3 is built from 15 residues. Germline values: CDR1 SGHTA, CDR2 FQGNSA. V shed 1 base and J shed 0 bases, with 9 bases lying between them. CDR3 nucleotides: TGTGCCAGCAGCTTAGAACCGGAGTTGAACACTGAAGCTTTCTTT. Residues: CASSLEPELNTEAFF.

This clonotype has ten or more counts. This rearrangement joins TRBV7-3 to TRBJ2-5; 14 bases match TRBD2. With 4 bases clipped from V and 1 base from J, the junction kept 8 bases outside the gene matches. In germline, CDR1 is SGHTA, CDR2 FQGTGA. The CDR3 has 18 amino acids. CDR3 nucleotides: TGTGCCAGCAGCTCGGGACTAGCGGGGGCTCTTGGCCAAGAGACCCAGTACTTC. As protein: CASSSGLAGALGQETQYF.

The sample holds one count of this clonotype. V gene TRBV7-6 combines with J gene TRBJ2-2; D gene ambiguous. CDR1 and CDR2 (germline): SGHVS, FNYEAQ. The CDR3 sequence is 14 residues long. Trimming removed 9 bases from V and 2 bases from J, with 13 bases in between. CDR3 sequence reads: CARSIEENTGELFF. CDR3 coding DNA: TGTGCCAGGTCTATCGAGGAAAACACCGGGGAGCTGTTTTTT.

Concerning this clonotype: At one boundary the junction diverges from the germline segment, which might be a read error. The V call is TRBV5-3, the J call TRBJ2-2; TRBD2 matches at 7 bases. TRBV5-3 is classed as an ORF, of uncertain function. The length of the CDR3 is 16 residues. In DNA form, the CDR3 reads TGTGCCAGCAGCTTGGACCTAGCGGAGAACACCGGGGAGCTGTTTTTT. Protein product: CASSLDLAENTGELFF.

Ten or more counts support this clonotype. The chain is built from TRBV7-8 and TRBJ1-1; no reliable D call. Germline assignment: CDR1 SGHVS and CDR2 FQNEAQ. V was cut by 4 bases and J by 1 base, with 7 bases left in between. The CDR3 spans 13 residues. This CDR3 is CASSYPGNTEAFF. The CDR3 DNA is TGTGCCAGCAGCTACCCAGGGAACACTGAAGCTTTCTTT.

This clonotype was counted a few times. The chain uses TRBV7-2 and TRBJ2-1; 7 bases agree with TRBD1. Unmatched junction bases numbered 9, after V lost 2 bases and J lost 8 bases. The CDR3 is 15 residues long. In germline, CDR1 is SGHTA, CDR2 FQGNSA. The chain's CDR3 is CASSLTGASFDEQFF. The CDR3 DNA reads TGTGCCAGCAGCTTAACAGGGGCTTCATTCGATGAGCAGTTCTTC.

Many counts were recorded for this clonotype. This chain links TRBV7-2 with TRBJ2-1; 7 nucleotides line up with TRBD1. Germline CDR1 SGHTA, CDR2 FQGNSA. The V segment lost 2 bases and the J segment 5 bases; nucleotides outside the gene matches: 9. The CDR3 length is 16 residues. Here the CDR3 DNA reads TGTGCCAGCAGCTTAAGCCGTATAACAGGGGACAATGAGCAGTTCTTC. Translating gives CASSLSRITGDNEQFF.

This clonotype was found a few times. This rearrangement joins TRBV20-1 to TRBJ2-7, with a tentative D call TRBD2 (5 bases). The CDR3 totals 16 residues. V was pared by 0 bases and J by 3 bases, with 18 bases between. The germline V gene has CDR1 DFQATT and CDR2 SNEGSKA (reference sequence). The CDR3 sequence is CSARDPVAPVYYEQYF. CDR3 in DNA: TGCAGTGCTAGAGACCCCGTAGCGCCCGTATACTACGAGCAGTACTTC.